This TCR beta chain comes out of a study of OX40 agonist ivuxolimab in advanced cancers. Overall study context: Ivuxolimab doses were 0.01, 0.1, 0.3, 1.5, 3 or 10 mg/kg every 2 weeks. Patients undergoing dose escalation presented with hepatocellular carcinoma, melanoma, renal cell or head and neck cancer. The mean age was roughly 60 years, ranging from 23 to 79, with about four fifths of participants male.

Only in-frame clones appear in the TCRdb table, and some are missing; sequencing was by immunoSEQ multiplex PCR. The sample records more than 45,000 clones, around nine tenths being singletons. This CDR3 comprises 12 residues. Trimming left V 3 bases short and J 4 bases short, with 6 bases between. CDR1 is MNHEY and CDR2 is SVGAGI in the germline V gene. Excluded were patients having autoimmune disease history or systemic immunosuppression. The material was CD4+ or CD8+ T cells sorted from blood, obtained in a trial of the OX40 agonist ivuxolimab. The V call is TRBV6-5, the J call TRBJ1-2, with D unclear. The sequence was collected from an adult with an advanced solid tumor such as melanoma, head and neck, liver or kidney cancer. CDR3 nucleotide sequence: TGTGCCAGCAGTTATCGCGGCTATGGCTACACCTTC. It translates to CASSYRGYGYTF.